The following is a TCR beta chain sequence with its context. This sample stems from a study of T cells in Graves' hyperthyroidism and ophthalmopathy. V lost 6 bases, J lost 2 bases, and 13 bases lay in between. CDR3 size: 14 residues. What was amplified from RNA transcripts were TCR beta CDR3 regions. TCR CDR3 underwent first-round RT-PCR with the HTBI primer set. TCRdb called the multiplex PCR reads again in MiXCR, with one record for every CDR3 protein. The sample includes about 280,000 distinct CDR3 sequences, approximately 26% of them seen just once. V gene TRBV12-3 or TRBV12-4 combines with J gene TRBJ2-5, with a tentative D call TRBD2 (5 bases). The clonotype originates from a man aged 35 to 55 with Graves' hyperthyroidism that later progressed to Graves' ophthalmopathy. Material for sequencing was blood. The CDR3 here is CASSASRGQETQYF. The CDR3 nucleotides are TGTGCCAGCAGCGCCTCCCGGGGTCAAGAGACCCAGTACTTC.